This TCR beta chain comes out of a study of CD8 T cells in ankylosing spondylitis. The study, taken as a whole, reports: From matched ankylosing spondylitis synovial fluid, disease-linked clones were reportedly recovered at significantly enriched levels. Some of these motif variants have turned up before, in reports on reactive arthritis synovial fluid and blood.

This clonotype was counted many times. Its antigen is still unknown. TCRdb reprocessed the 5' RACE reads with MiXCR, giving one entry per CDR3 protein. The sample consists of tens of thousands of distinct CDR3 sequences, over 3.5% of them appearing once. Trimming removed 0 bases from V and 7 bases from J; junction bases left unmatched: 7. The CDR3 sequence is 16 residues long. Germline values: CDR1 SGDLS, CDR2 YYNGEE. The sequence was collected from a female donor with ankylosing spondylitis or in good health (not recorded which). V is TRBV9 and J is TRBJ2-2; the match to TRBD1 covers 9 bases. Sequencing input: blood, either unsorted or a sorted T cell fraction (not recorded which). CDR3 sequence (DNA): TGTGCCAGCAGCGTAGACCGAGGACAGGGGATCGGGGAGCTGTTTTTT. Its translation: CASSVDRGQGIGELFF.